This TCR beta chain was retrieved from a study of cytomegalovirus exposure and HLA in healthy donors. Study-wide results and caveats: Data from an earlier analysis indicated that most TCR beta V segments were productive either about 87% or about 30% of the time. As a later analysis revealed, the rate of TCR association differed by HLA locus, with DRB1 most and HLA-C fewest. Investigators reported more than 150 TCR beta chains as tied to cytomegalovirus.

Trimming left V 3 bases short and J 1 base short, with 9 bases between. The CDR3 runs 14 residues. CDR1 and CDR2 from the germline V gene are SEHNR and FQNEAQ (reference sequence). Vbeta (60) and Jbeta (13) primers were used in the PCR. Sequenced by immunoSEQ multiplex PCR; TCRdb stores in-frame clones only, minus some. This table holds some 100,000 clones, roughly 80% found once. Details on this clone: The antigen is unknown.

Unrecorded immune exposure was likely among donors, who were nominally healthy when sampled. Sequencing input: PBMCs. The sequence was obtained from a man aged 18 to 35 in good health and CMV-seronegative. The genes are TRBV7-9 and TRBJ1-1; D gene ambiguous. CDR3 amino acids: CASSFLGTNTEAFF. The CDR3 DNA follows: TGTGCCAGCAGCTTTCTGGGCACGAACACTGAAGCTTTCTTT.